This T cell receptor beta chain was sequenced in a study of early stage breast cancer tumors. Study at large: About 70% of the 16 invasive tumors were ER+, PR+ and HER2-. Invasive lobular carcinomas made up four of 12 ER+/PR+/HER2- tumors.

Germline V gene lookup returns CDR1 SNHLY and CDR2 FYNNEI. V lost 6 bases to trimming and J lost 5 bases, with 11 bases between them. The CDR3 loop spans 12 amino acids. This clone was detected only a few times. No antigen is known for it. Study results and limitations: Commonly generated sequences made up most enriched TCRB sequences shared between patients.

Method: immunoSEQ multiplex PCR; TCRdb's copy keeps in-frame clones and lacks some. The sample holds around 78,000 clones; 79% are singletons and the top ten take roughly 3%. This sequence was found in a person aged 55 to 69 with breast cancer. The sequencing input was blood. The rearrangement uses TRBV2 and TRBJ2-7, with D possibly TRBD2 on 5 matching bases. For the CDR3, the DNA is TGTGCCAGCAGGGGGAGTTTCAACGAGCAGTACTTC. It codes for CASRGSFNEQYF.